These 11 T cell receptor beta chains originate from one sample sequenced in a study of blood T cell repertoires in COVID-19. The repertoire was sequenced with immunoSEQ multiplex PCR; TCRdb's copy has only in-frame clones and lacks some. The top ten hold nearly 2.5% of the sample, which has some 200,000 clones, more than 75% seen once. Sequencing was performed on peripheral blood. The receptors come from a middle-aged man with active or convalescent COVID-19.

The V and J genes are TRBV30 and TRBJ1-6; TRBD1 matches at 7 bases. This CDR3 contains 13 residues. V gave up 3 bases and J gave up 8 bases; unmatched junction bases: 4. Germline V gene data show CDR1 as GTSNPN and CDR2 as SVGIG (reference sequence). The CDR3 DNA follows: TGTGCCTGGAGACACAGGGGTGATTCACCCCTCCACTTT. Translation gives CAWRHRGDSPLHF.

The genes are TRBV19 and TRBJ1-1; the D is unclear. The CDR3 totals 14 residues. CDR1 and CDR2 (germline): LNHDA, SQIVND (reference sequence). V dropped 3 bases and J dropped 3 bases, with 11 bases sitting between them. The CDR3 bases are TGTGCCAGTAGTATGGGCAGGTCGCACACTGAAGCTTTCTTT. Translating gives CASSMGRSHTEAFF.

The DNA for the CDR3 is TGTGCCAGCAGCTTTGCCGGTAACTATGGCTACACCTTC. Translation gives CASSFAGNYGYTF. The chain joins TRBV7-9 to TRBJ1-2; D is unclear. Trimming removed 3 bases from V and 1 base from J, with 6 bases in between. From germline, CDR1 is SEHNR and CDR2 FQNEAQ (reference sequence). The CDR3 sequence is 13 residues long.

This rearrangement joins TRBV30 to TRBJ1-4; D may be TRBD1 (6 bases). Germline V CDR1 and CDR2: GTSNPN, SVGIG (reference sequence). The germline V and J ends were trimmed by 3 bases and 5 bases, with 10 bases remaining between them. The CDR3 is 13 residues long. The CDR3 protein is CAWRGTRNEKLFF. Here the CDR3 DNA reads TGTGCCTGGAGAGGGACAAGGAATGAAAAACTGTTTTTT.

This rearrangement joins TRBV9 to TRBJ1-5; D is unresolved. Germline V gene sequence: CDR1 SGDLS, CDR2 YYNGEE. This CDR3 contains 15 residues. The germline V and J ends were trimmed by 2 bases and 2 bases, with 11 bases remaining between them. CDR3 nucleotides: TGTGCCAGCAGCGTCGCCGGGTTGGGCAATCAGCCCCAGCATTTT. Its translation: CASSVAGLGNQPQHF. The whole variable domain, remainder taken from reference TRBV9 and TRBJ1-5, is DSGVTQTPKHLITATGQRVTLRCSPRSGDLSVYWYQQSLDQGLQFLIQYYNGEERAKGNILERFSAQQFPDLHSELNLSSLELGDSALYFCASSVAGLGNQPQHFGDGTRLSIL.

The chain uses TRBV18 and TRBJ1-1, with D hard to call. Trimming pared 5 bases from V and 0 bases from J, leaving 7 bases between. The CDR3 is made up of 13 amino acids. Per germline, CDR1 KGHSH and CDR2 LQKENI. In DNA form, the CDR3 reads TGTGCCAGCTCAGCGACACTGAACACTGAAGCTTTCTTT. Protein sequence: CASSATLNTEAFF.

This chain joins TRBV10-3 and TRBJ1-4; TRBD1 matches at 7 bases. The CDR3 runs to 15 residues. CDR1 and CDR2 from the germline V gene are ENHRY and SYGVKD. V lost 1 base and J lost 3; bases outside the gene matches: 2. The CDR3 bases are TGTGCCATCAGTGAGTTTGGGACAGCTAATGAAAAACTGTTTTTT. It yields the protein CAISEFGTANEKLFF.

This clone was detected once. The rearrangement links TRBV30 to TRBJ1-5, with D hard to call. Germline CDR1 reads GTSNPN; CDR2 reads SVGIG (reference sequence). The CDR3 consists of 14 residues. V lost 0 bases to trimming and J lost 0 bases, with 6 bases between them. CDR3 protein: CAWSVQISNQPQHF. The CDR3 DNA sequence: TGTGCCTGGAGTGTTCAGATTAGCAATCAGCCCCAGCATTTT.

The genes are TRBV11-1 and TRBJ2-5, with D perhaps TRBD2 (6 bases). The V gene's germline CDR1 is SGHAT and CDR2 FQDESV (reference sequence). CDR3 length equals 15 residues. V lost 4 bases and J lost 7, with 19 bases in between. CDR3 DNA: TGTGCCAGCAGCTATCGCCGACTAGGAGGTGGGACCCAGTACTTC. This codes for CASSYRRLGGGTQYF.

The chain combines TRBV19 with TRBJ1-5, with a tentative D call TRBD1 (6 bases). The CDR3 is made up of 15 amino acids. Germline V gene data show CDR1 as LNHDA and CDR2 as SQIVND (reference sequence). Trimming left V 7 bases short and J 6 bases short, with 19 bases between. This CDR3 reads CASKSGTGQGQPQHF. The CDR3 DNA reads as TGTGCCAGTAAATCCGGCACAGGGCAGGGTCAGCCCCAGCATTTT.

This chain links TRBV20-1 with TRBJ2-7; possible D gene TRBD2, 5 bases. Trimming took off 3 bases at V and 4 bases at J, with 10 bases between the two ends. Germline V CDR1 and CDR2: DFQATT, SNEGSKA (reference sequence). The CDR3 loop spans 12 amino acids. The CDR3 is CSASFGEYEQYF. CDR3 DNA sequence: TGCAGTGCTAGTTTCGGGGAATACGAGCAGTACTTC.